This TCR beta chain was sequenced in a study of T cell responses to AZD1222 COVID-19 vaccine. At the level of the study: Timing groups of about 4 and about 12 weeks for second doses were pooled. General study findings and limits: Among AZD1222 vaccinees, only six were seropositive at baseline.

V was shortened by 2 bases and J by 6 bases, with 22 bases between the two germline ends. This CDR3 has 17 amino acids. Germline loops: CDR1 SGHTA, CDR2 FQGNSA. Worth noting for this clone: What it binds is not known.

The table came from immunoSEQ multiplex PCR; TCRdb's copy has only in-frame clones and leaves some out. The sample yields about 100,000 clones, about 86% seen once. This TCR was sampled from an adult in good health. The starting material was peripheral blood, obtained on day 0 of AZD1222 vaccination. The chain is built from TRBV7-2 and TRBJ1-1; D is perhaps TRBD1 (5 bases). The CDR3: CASSLNKALGDSPEAFF. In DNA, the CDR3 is TGTGCCAGCAGCTTAAATAAAGCTCTGGGGGATTCCCCTGAAGCTTTCTTT.